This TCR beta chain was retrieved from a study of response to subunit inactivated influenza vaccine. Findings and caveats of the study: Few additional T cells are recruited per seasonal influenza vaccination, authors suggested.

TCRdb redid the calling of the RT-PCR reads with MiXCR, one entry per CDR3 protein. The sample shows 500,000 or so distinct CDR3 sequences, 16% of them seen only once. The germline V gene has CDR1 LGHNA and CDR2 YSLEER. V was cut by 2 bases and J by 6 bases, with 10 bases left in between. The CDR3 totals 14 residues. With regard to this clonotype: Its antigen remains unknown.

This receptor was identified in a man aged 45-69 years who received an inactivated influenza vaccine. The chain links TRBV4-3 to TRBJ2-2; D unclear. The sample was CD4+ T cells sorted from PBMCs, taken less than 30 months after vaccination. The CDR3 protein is CASSQLRRSGELFF. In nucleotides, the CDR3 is TGCGCCAGCAGCCAACTCAGGCGGTCCGGGGAGCTGTTTTTT.